The TCR beta chain under discussion was sequenced for a study of cytomegalovirus exposure and HLA in healthy donors. Germline V CDR1 and CDR2: LNHNV, YYDKDF (reference sequence). After removal of 5 bases from V and 3 bases from J, the junction contained 12 bases not matched to a gene. The CDR3 sequence is 16 residues long. The PCR was carried out with 60 Vbeta primers and 13 Jbeta primers. Sequencing was performed with immunoSEQ multiplex PCR; in TCRdb, only in-frame clones are kept and a portion is missing. Altogether 180,000 or so clones are present, approximately 79% being singletons, with the ten largest covering about 14%. Study-wide results and caveats: Within an earlier analysis, most TCR beta V segments proved productive either about 87% or about 30% of the time.

Donors likely had unrecorded immune exposures despite being nominally healthy when sampled. As concerns this clone: Its target is unknown.

The chain joins TRBV15 to TRBJ1-2; 7 bases align to TRBD1. The sample comprised PBMCs. The origin of this receptor is a man over 45 in good health and CMV-seropositive. CDR3 region: CATSYNPGTVDYGYTF. The CDR3, as DNA: TGTGCCACCAGCTATAATCCCGGGACAGTCGACTATGGCTACACCTTC.